A single sample is the source of the 4 T cell receptor beta chains below, sequenced in a study of T cell repertoires in cytomegalovirus infection. Their specific antigens are unknown. One entry per CDR3 protein, called by TCRdb with MiXCR from the reads. Among roughly 800,000 distinct CDR3 sequences listed, about 29% were seen once. The material sequenced was cultured CD8+ T cells from PBMCs, taken from culture after CMV antigen stimulation. Source of these receptors: a human donor in good health (CMV status not recorded). Some clones in this sample may be carry-over from other donors' samples.

The chain carries TRBV6-1 and TRBJ2-6; D is perhaps TRBD1 (5 bases). Trimming took off 7 bases at V and 0 bases at J, with 13 bases between the two ends. This CDR3 has 16 residues. Looked up from germline, CDR1 is MNHNS and CDR2 is SASEGT. CDR3 DNA: TGTGCCAGCAAGGGGAAGGGATCCTCTGGGGCCAACGTCCTGACTTTC. Its translation: CASKGKGSSGANVLTF.

This clonotype was seen repeatedly, ten times or more. V is TRBV6-5 and J is TRBJ2-3; TRBD1 might be the D (5 bases). The V gene's germline CDR1 is MNHEY and CDR2 SVGAGI. With 0 bases removed from V and 4 bases from J, the gap between germline ends came to 20 bases. The CDR3 runs to 18 residues. CDR3 DNA sequence: TGTGCCAGCAGTTACTCATATCCCCGGACACCCAGGCCAGATACGCAGTATTTT. Amino acids: CASSYSYPRTPRPDTQYF.

This clonotype is judged medium-sized (0.01 to 0.1%). The chain carries TRBV4-1 and TRBJ2-5; D call uncertain. The V gene's germline CDR1 is MGHRA and CDR2 YSYEKL. The CDR3 extends over 15 amino acids. The V gene lost 0 bases and the J gene lost 3 bases, with 11 bases spanning the gap. The CDR3 loop is CASSQERGLEETQYF. CDR3 sequence (DNA): TGCGCCAGCAGCCAAGAACGCGGTCTCGAAGAGACCCAGTACTTC.

The table lists this clonotype with a few counts. The chain joins TRBV4-1 to TRBJ1-4; 8 bases map to TRBD1. V gave up 4 bases and J gave up 6 bases; unmatched junction bases: 7. The germline gives CDR1 MGHRA, CDR2 YSYEKL. The CDR3 has 15 residues. The CDR3 loop is CASSLRTGRDEKLFF. CDR3 bases: TGCGCCAGCAGCCTTAGGACAGGGCGGGATGAAAAACTGTTTTTT.